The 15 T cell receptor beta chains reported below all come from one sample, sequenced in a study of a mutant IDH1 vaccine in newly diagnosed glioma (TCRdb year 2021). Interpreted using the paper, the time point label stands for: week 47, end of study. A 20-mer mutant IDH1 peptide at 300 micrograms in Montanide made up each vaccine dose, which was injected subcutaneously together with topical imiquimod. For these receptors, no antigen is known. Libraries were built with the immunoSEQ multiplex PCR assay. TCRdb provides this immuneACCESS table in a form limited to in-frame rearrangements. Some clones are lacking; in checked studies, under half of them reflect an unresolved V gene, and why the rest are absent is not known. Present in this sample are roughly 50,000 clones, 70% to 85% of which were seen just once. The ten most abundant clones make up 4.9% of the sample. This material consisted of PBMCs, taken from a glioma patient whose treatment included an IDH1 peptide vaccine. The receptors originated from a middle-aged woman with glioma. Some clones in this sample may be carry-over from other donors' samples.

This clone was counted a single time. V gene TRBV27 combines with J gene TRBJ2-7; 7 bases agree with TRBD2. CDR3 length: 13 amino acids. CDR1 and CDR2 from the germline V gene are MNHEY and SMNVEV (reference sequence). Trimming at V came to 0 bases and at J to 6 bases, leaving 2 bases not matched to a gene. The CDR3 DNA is TGTGCCAGCAGTTTATCCGGGACTACCGAGCAGTACTTC. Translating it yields CASSLSGTTEQYF.

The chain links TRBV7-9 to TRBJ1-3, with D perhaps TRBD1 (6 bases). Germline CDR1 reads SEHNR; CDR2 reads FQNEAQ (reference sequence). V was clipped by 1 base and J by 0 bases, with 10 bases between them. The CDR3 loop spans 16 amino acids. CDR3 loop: CASSLEGQHSGNTIYF. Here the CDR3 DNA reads TGTGCCAGCAGCTTAGAGGGACAACACTCTGGAAACACCATATATTTT. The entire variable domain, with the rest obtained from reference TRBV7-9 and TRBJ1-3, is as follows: DTGVSQNPRHKITKRGQNVTFRCDPISEHNRLYWYRQTLGQGPEFLTYFQNEAQLEKSRLLSDRFSAERPKGSFSTLEIQRTEQGDSAMYLCASSLEGQHSGNTIYFGEGSWLTVV.

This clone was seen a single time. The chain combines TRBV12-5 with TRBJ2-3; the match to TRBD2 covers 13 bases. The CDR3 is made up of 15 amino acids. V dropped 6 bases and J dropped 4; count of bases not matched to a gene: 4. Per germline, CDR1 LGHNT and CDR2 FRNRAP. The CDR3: CASGLGLAGADTQYF. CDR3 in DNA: TGTGCTAGTGGCCTAGGACTAGCGGGAGCAGATACGCAGTATTTT.

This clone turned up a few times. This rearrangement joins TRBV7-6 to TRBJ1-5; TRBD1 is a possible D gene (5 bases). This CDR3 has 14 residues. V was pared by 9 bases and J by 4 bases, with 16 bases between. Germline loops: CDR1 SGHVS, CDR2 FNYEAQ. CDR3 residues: CASSGAGRNQPQHF. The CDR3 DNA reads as TGTGCCAGTTCCGGGGCAGGAAGGAATCAGCCCCAGCATTTT.

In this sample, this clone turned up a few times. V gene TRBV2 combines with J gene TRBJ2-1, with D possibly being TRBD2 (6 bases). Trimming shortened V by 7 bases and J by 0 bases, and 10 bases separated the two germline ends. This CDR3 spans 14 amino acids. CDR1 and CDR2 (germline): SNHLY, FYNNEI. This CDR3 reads CASTRGISYNEQFF. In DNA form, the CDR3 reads TGTGCCAGCACTCGCGGGATCTCCTACAATGAGCAGTTCTTC.

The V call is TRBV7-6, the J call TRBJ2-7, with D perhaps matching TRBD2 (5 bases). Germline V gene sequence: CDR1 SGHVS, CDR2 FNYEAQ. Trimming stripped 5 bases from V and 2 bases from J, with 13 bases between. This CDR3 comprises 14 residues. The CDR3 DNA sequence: TGTGCCAGCAGCGCCACGGACGGGACCTACGAGCAGTACTTC. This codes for CASSATDGTYEQYF.

The DNA for the CDR3 is TGTGCCAGCAGTGTACTAGCGGGGGGGCCCCAAGAGACCCAGTACTTC. Translation gives CASSVLAGGPQETQYF. V and J are TRBV6-1 and TRBJ2-5, with 13 positions matching TRBD2. CDR3 length: 16 amino acids. Unmatched junction bases numbered 3, after V lost 4 bases and J lost 1 base. Germline CDR1 reads MNHNS; CDR2 reads SASEGT.

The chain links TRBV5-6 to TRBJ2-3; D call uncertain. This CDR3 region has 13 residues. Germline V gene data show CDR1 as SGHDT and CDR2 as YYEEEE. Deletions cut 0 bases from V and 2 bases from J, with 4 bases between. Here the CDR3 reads CASSLDHTDTQYF. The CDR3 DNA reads TGTGCCAGCAGCTTGGACCACACAGATACGCAGTATTTT.

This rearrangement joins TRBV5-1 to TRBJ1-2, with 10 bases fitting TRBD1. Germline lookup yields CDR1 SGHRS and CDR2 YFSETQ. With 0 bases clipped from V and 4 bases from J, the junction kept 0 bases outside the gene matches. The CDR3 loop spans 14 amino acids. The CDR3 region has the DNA TGCGCCAGCAGCTTGGGGGACAGGGGCTATGGCTACACCTTC. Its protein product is CASSLGDRGYGYTF.

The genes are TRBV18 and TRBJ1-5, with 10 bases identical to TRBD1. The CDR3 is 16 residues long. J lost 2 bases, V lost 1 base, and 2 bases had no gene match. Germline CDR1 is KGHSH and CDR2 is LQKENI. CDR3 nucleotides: TGTGCCAGCTCACCACAGACAGGGGGCGGCAATCAGCCCCAGCATTTT. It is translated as CASSPQTGGGNQPQHF.

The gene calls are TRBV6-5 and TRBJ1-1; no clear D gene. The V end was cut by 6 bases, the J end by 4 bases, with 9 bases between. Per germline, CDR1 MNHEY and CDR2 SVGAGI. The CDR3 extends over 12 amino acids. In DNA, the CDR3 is TGTGCCAGCAGGGGAGCGAGCACTGAAGCTTTCTTT. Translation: CASRGASTEAFF.

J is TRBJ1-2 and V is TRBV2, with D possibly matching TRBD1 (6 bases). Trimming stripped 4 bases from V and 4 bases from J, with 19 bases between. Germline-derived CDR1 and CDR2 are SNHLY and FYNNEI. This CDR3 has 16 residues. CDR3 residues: CASSGGGGQGIYGYTF. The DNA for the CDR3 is TGTGCCAGCAGTGGGGGGGGCGGGCAGGGCATCTATGGCTACACCTTC.

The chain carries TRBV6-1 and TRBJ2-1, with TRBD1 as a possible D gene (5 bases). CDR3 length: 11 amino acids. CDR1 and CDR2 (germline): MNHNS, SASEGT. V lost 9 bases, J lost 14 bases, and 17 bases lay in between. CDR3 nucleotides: TGTGCCAGTACATTACAGGATTTCGAGTTCTTC. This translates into CASTLQDFEFF.

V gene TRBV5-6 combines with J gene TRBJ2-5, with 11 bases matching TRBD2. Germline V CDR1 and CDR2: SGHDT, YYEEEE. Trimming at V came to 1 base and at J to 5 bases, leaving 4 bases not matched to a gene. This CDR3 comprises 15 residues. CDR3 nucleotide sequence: TGTGCCAGCAGCTTGATAGCGGGGGGGCCGGAGACCCAGTACTTC. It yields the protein CASSLIAGGPETQYF.

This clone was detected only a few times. CDR3 DNA sequence: TGTGCCAGCAGCTCCGACGGGGCGAAGGACACTGAAGCTTTCTTT. Protein product: CASSSDGAKDTEAFF. The chain is built from TRBV5-8 and TRBJ1-1, with D possibly TRBD1 on 5 matching bases. The germline V gene has CDR1 SGHTS and CDR2 YDEGEE. This CDR3 is 15 amino acids long. Trimming cost V 3 bases and J 3 bases, with 15 bases left between them. Full variable domain (missing parts from reference TRBV5-8 and TRBJ1-1): EAGVTQSPTHLIKTRGQQATLRCSPISGHTSVYWYQQALGLGLQFLLWYDEGEERNRGNFPPRFSGRQFPNYSSELNVNALELEDSALYLCASSSDGAKDTEAFFGQGTRLTVV.